The source of this TCR beta chain is a study of shared clonotypes between healthy human individuals (dated by TCRdb to the early 2020s). Study-wide context: A couple of women and a few men aged 18 to 49 years were included in the cohort. To increase sequencing depth and limit assay-specific biases, different laboratories used diverse techniques to prepare libraries and sequence TCR repertoires. To estimate repertoire size and how much clonotype sharing occurs between individuals, the study deeply sequenced the blood TCR repertoires of a handful of healthy adults. Leukapheresis yielded between about 0.85 and 10 billion PBMCs per donor. Per donor, three plates each were used for CD4 naive and CD4 memory, two for CD8 naive, and one for CD8 memory.

Healthy HIV-negative adults with no recently reported acute infections or vaccinations were included as donors. Every donor was a Caucasian adult residing in Nashville, Tennessee, USA. Magnetic negative selection was used to enrich CD4+ T cells, after which naive cells were positively selected on CD45RA and the negative fraction became the memory subset. After blood collection by leukapheresis, PBMCs were isolated using Ficoll-Histopaque density gradient centrifugation and then cryopreserved in the vapor phase of liquid nitrogen. Analytical flow cytometry was used to check the purity and quantity of every magnetically sorted T cell population. Each sorted fraction had its genomic DNA isolated and then quantified by UV absorbance on a Nanodrop 2000c. General findings and caveats noted by the study authors: The genetic and exposure-history diversity represented was limited by the small number of donors. Clonotypes shared by all four sorted-subset donors showed higher generation probabilities than non-shared clonotypes. Even with the large sequencing depth, rarefaction of the sorted-subset datasets indicated that sequencing was incomplete. Roughly 5% of naive CD4, 3.5% of naive CD8, 2.3% of memory CD4, and around 0.4% of memory CD8 clonotypes were shared across a few donors. Naive subsets generally had larger estimated clonotype richness than memory subsets did. Only blood was sampled, and tissue TCR repertoires likely differ from those in blood. Pairwise subsampling indicated that sequencing depth was expected to affect the degree of clonotype sharing among donors.

Using the deep immunoSEQ assay, multiplex PCR amplified TCR CDR3 regions from genomic DNA. For each cell subset, the extracted genomic DNA was distributed evenly across all wells of several immunoSEQ 96-well plates, and each plate served as one replicate. For sorted subsets, each replicate PCR was loaded with 150 to 250 ng genomic DNA, equivalent to 25,000 to 35,000 T cell genomes. Purified libraries were quantified with a Qubit 3.0 fluorometer, sized on a Bioanalyzer 2100, and re-quantified with the KAPA Library Quantification kit. Each immunoSEQ 96-well plate was sequenced on its own single-read 150-cycle Illumina NextSeq 550 flow cell. The paper's processing steps were these. The immunoSEQ output contained only junctional sequences without quality scores, so filtering could not match that applied to full-length reads. To assign V/J genes and CDR3, sequences were annotated using PyIR, a Python wrapper for IgBLAST v1.9, with IMGT germline references. Any read was removed if the V/J assignment was weak (E-value above 1e-6), the CDR3 was missing, or the read contained stop codons, out-of-frame junctions, or ambiguous translated residues. V3J clonotypes were defined as sequences sharing the same inferred V gene, J gene, and CDR3 amino acid sequence. To compute the percentage overlap between repertoires, the number of shared unique clonotypes was divided by the size of the smaller repertoire. Three approaches were used to assess repertoire richness: RTK rarefaction, the Chao1 estimator, and Recon v2.1 estimates of unobserved clonotypes. For all TCRbeta clonotypes obtained by the gDNA method from a handful of donors, generation probabilities were computed with OLGA. The table comes from immuneACCESS by way of TCRdb, which keeps in-frame sequences with V and J called. Part of the clones is missing from these tables; in studies checked, under half for an unresolved V gene and the rest for unknown reasons. V and J calls and clone size are copied from that table; D and trimming were computed from the DNA. The sample contains 2 million to 3 million clones, roughly 93% of them found a single time. The ten largest account for 0.36% of the sample.

Counted from cysteine to phenylalanine, this CDR3 has 16 amino acids. Here the CDR3 DNA is all that survives: 48 bases in frame from base 1. The germline V gene sets CDR1 to SGHAT and CDR2 to FQNNGV. V lost 3 bases and J lost 2 bases; the stretch between them is 16 bases long. Points on this clone: The antigen it binds to is not known. No much larger clone is present one base from it, and per-base qualities are unavailable.

The chain was built from TRBV11-2 and TRBJ1-1; no D gene can be assigned with confidence. The sequencing sample was made of naive CD4+ T cells from PBMCs. The cell subset or site label corresponds to: CD45RA+ positively selected. The sequence was obtained from a man younger than 30 in good health. Some clones in this sample may be carry-over from other donors' samples. DNA sequence: TGTGCCAGCAGCTTTGGGTGGGCGGGCAGCAACACTGAAGCTTTCTTT. Its protein is CASSFGWAGSNTEAFF.